The 26 T cell receptor beta chains below were found in one sample sequenced in a study of CD8 T cells in ankylosing spondylitis. Findings and limits, study-wide: Blood of patients with ankylosing spondylitis appeared to be characterized by a TCR beta motif of fewer than 10 highly homologous variants.

One entry per CDR3 protein results from TCRdb running MiXCR on the 5' RACE reads. Among fewer than 450,000 distinct CDR3 sequences listed, more than 15% were seen once. Antigen specificity for these receptors is unknown. Sequencing used blood, either unsorted or a sorted T cell fraction (not recorded which). The receptors come from a male donor with ankylosing spondylitis.

This rearrangement joins TRBV7-3 to TRBJ2-3; D gene unclear. Germline CDR1 reads SGHTA; CDR2 reads FQGTGA. The CDR3 covers 14 residues. Between the trimmed V and J ends, which lost 4 bases and 4 bases, there was a span of 12 bases. The CDR3 loop reads CASSSRKGSDTQYF. For the CDR3, the DNA is TGTGCCAGCAGCTCCCGGAAGGGATCAGATACGCAGTATTTT.

This clonotype was recorded a few times. The chain is built from TRBV2 and TRBJ1-1, with 10 bases aligning to TRBD1. Per the germline V gene, CDR1 is SNHLY and CDR2 is FYNNEI. This CDR3 comprises 13 residues. The V gene end was trimmed by 8 bases and the J gene end by 1 base; junction bases not matched to a gene: 1. The CDR3 spells CASGTGENTEAFF. The CDR3, as DNA: TGTGCCAGCGGGACAGGGGAGAACACTGAAGCTTTCTTT.

The chain has TRBV11-2 and TRBJ1-6; D is undetermined. V was shortened by 0 bases and J by 4 bases, with 16 bases between the two germline ends. The CDR3 length is 18 residues. Germline assignment: CDR1 SGHAT and CDR2 FQNNGV. CDR3 nucleotide sequence: TGTGCCAGCAGCTTAGATAACGGCTCTACGTTGTATAATTCACCCCTCCACTTT. Amino acid sequence: CASSLDNGSTLYNSPLHF.

This clonotype was counted many times. The gene calls are TRBV20-1 and TRBJ1-1, with a tentative D call TRBD1 (6 bases). Germline CDR1 is DFQATT and CDR2 is SNEGSKA (reference sequence). The CDR3 loop spans 13 amino acids. Deletions cut 5 bases from V and 3 bases from J, with 13 bases between. DNA for the CDR3: TGCAGTGCTGTCACAGGGCCGGACACTGAAGCTTTCTTT. It is translated as CSAVTGPDTEAFF.

The chain couples TRBV18 to TRBJ1-5; D gene unclear. The V gene lost 2 bases and the J gene lost 0 bases, with 14 bases spanning the gap. The CDR3 is 17 amino acids. Looked up from germline, CDR1 is KGHSH and CDR2 is LQKENI. CDR3 protein: CASSPRQVRDSNQPQHF. Here the CDR3 DNA reads TGTGCCAGCTCACCAAGGCAAGTGCGGGATAGCAATCAGCCCCAGCATTTT. Full variable domain (missing parts from reference TRBV18 and TRBJ1-5): NAGVMQNPRHLVRRRGQEARLRCSPMKGHSHVYWYRQLPEEGLKFMVYLQKENIIDESGMPKERFSAEFPKEGPSILRIQQVVRGDSAAYFCASSPRQVRDSNQPQHFGDGTRLSIL.

This clonotype was seen only a few times. The V gene is TRBV5-5, the J gene TRBJ1-5; possible D gene TRBD1, 5 bases. Germline V gene lookup returns CDR1 SGHKS and CDR2 YYEKEE (reference sequence). CDR3 length: 14 residues. Trimming left V 4 bases short and J 6 bases short, with 14 bases between. The CDR3, as DNA: TGTGCCAGCAGCCTACAGGTCGGTAGTCAGCCCCAGCATTTT. Translation gives CASSLQVGSQPQHF.

The chain combines TRBV15 with TRBJ2-1, with 7 bases that match TRBD2. In germline, CDR1 is LNHNV, CDR2 YYDKDF (reference sequence). The CDR3 is 16 amino acids. Germline trimming cut 0 bases from V and 8 bases from J; bases unmatched to any gene: 10. As DNA, the CDR3 is TGTGCCACCAGCAGAGATGGCGGGAGAAGAAGCGATGAGCAGTTCTTC. Protein product: CATSRDGGRRSDEQFF.

V gene TRBV7-2 combines with J gene TRBJ2-7, with 13 bases identical to TRBD2. The J segment lost 6 bases and the V segment lost 4 bases, leaving 9 bases of the junction unmatched. Germline V gene sequence: CDR1 SGHTA, CDR2 FQGNSA. CDR3 size: 16 residues. CDR3 coding DNA: TGTGCCAGCAGCTCGGGACTAGCGGGATTCCGCCTCGAGCAGTACTTC. Its protein is CASSSGLAGFRLEQYF.

This clonotype was counted between two and nine times. This chain uses TRBV6-5 with TRBJ2-6; tentative D call: TRBD1 (6 bases). The V and J ends lost 4 bases and 0 bases respectively, with 10 bases between them. This CDR3 is built from 16 residues. The V gene's germline CDR1 is MNHEY and CDR2 SVGAGI. The CDR3 nucleotides are TGTGCCAGCAGTTTGGGGGCTTTCTCTGGGGCCAACGTCCTGACTTTC. Protein product: CASSLGAFSGANVLTF.

The V call is TRBV11-3, the J call TRBJ2-4; D may be TRBD2 (6 bases). The germline V and J ends were trimmed by 2 bases and 16 bases, with 24 bases remaining between them. This CDR3 spans 15 amino acids. The germline V gene has CDR1 SGHNT and CDR2 YENEEA. The CDR3 DNA follows: TGTGCCAGCAGCTTAAGTTTTATATTTATGGAGGGTTCCTACTTC. Protein product: CASSLSFIFMEGSYF.

This clonotype was recorded a few times. The rearrangement uses TRBV6-2 or TRBV6-3 and TRBJ2-7; the D gene is possibly TRBD1 (7 bases). Germline CDR1 reads MNHEY; CDR2 reads SVGEGT. V shed 5 bases and J shed 3 bases, with 14 bases lying between them. There are 14 residues in the CDR3. This chain's CDR3 is CASSRQGGDYEQYF. As DNA, the CDR3 is TGTGCCAGCAGTCGACAGGGAGGAGACTACGAGCAGTACTTC.

The chain links TRBV10-3 to TRBJ2-1; TRBD1 is a possible D gene (6 bases). Trimming removed 4 bases from V and 4 bases from J, with 8 bases in between. Per the germline V gene, CDR1 is ENHRY and CDR2 is SYGVKD. This CDR3 has 13 amino acids. CDR3 nucleotides: TGTGCCATCAGTGCAGGACAGTACAATGAGCAGTTCTTC. Amino acid sequence: CAISAGQYNEQFF.

The V call is TRBV6-1, the J call TRBJ1-2, with 10 bases matching TRBD1. V was pared by 2 bases and J by 0 bases, with 3 bases of the junction left unmatched. There are 16 residues in the CDR3. Germline CDR1 is MNHNS and CDR2 is SASEGT. The CDR3 sequence: CASSERGTGANYGYTF. The CDR3 bases are TGTGCCAGCAGTGAACGGGGGACAGGGGCTAACTATGGCTACACCTTC.

Only a few counts were recorded for this clonotype. The DNA of the CDR3 is TGCAGTGCTCCTATTCAGGGGGAGATCTACGAGCAGTACTTC. This translates into CSAPIQGEIYEQYF. This chain uses TRBV20-1 with TRBJ2-7, with 7 bases that match TRBD1. The CDR3 runs 14 residues. The V and J ends lost 5 bases and 3 bases, in that order; junction bases with no gene match: 10. Germline lookup yields CDR1 DFQATT and CDR2 SNEGSKA (reference sequence).

Only one count was recorded for this clonotype. An end of the junction does not agree with germline; a read error may underlie this. This chain connects TRBV7-9 to TRBJ2-3, with 9 bases identical to TRBD1. Germline V gene data show CDR1 as SEHNR and CDR2 as FQNEAQ (reference sequence). This CDR3 spans 15 amino acids. The CDR3 loop is CASSLGQGSGDTQYF. The CDR3 DNA is TGTGCCAGCAGTTTAGGACAGGGGTCAGGAGATACGCAGTATTTT.

This clonotype turned up a few times. The V gene is TRBV6-2 or TRBV6-3, the J gene TRBJ1-5; D is unresolved. Trimming stripped 6 bases from V and 4 bases from J, with 13 bases between. Germline CDR1 reads MNHEY; CDR2 reads SVGEGT. The CDR3 is 14 residues long. The CDR3 bases are TGTGCCAGCAGGTCAGACGGTGAAAATCAGCCCCAGCATTTT. Translation gives CASRSDGENQPQHF.

This clonotype was observed once. V is TRBV19 and J is TRBJ2-2; 13 bases fit TRBD2. This CDR3 region has 16 residues. In germline, CDR1 is LNHDA, CDR2 SQIVND (reference sequence). V gave up 7 bases and J gave up 4 bases; unmatched junction bases: 6. The CDR3 protein is CASIMTSGGPTGELFF. The CDR3 bases are TGTGCCAGTATAATGACTAGCGGGGGGCCCACCGGGGAGCTGTTTTTT. The full variable domain, rest sourced from reference TRBV19 and TRBJ2-2, is DGGITQSPKYLFRKEGQNVTLSCEQNLNHDAMYWYRQDPGQGLRLIYYSQIVNDFQKGDIAEGYSVSREKKESFPLTVTSAQKNPTAFYLCASIMTSGGPTGELFFGEGSRLTVL.

This clonotype has at least ten counts. This chain connects TRBV10-3 to TRBJ2-1; a possible D gene is TRBD2 (6 bases). The CDR3 contains 14 residues. Deletions cut 5 bases from V and 5 bases from J, with 13 bases between. Germline values: CDR1 ENHRY, CDR2 SYGVKD. CDR3 sequence reads: CAISRTTSDNEQFF. CDR3 sequence (DNA): TGTGCCATCAGTAGGACTACCTCAGACAATGAGCAGTTCTTC.

This clonotype appeared a few times. V is TRBV12-3 or TRBV12-4 and J is TRBJ1-2, with 8 nucleotides matching TRBD1. V gave up 1 base and J gave up 7 bases; unmatched junction bases: 8. CDR3 length equals 15 residues. CDR3 sequence (DNA): TGTGCCAGCAGTTTAGGGACAGGGAAGATCGCTGGCTACACCTTC. This translates into CASSLGTGKIAGYTF.

There are a few counts of this clonotype. V usage is TRBV7-3 and J usage is TRBJ2-1, with D perhaps TRBD1 or TRBD2 (5 bases each). This CDR3 contains 13 residues. Germline values: CDR1 SGHTA, CDR2 FQGTGA. The V end was cut by 5 bases, the J end by 9 bases, with 14 bases between. This CDR3 reads CASSPMVGAEQFF. CDR3 nucleotide sequence: TGTGCCAGCAGCCCCATGGTCGGGGCTGAGCAGTTCTTC.

This clonotype has just a few counts. V is TRBV9 and J is TRBJ1-2; unclear D gene. The CDR3 contains 14 residues. CDR1 and CDR2 (germline): SGDLS, YYNGEE. V lost 4 bases and J 4 bases, leaving 14 bases between the germline ends. The CDR3 is CASSPSTELYGYTF. As DNA, the CDR3 is TGTGCCAGCAGCCCATCGACCGAGCTCTATGGCTACACCTTC. The whole variable domain, remainder taken from reference TRBV9 and TRBJ1-2, is DSGVTQTPKHLITATGQRVTLRCSPRSGDLSVYWYQQSLDQGLQFLIQYYNGEERAKGNILERFSAQQFPDLHSELNLSSLELGDSALYFCASSPSTELYGYTFGSGTRLTVV.

Details on this clonotype: A read error may account for a junction end that differs from germline. The J gene is TRBJ1-1, the V gene TRBV20-1; possible D gene TRBD1, 5 bases. The CDR3 has 15 residues. In germline, CDR1 is DFQATT, CDR2 SNEGSKA (reference sequence). CDR3 amino acids: CSSRGQSVRNTEAFF. The CDR3 bases are TGCAGTTCTAGGGGCCAATCGGTTCGGAACACTGAAGCTTTCTTT.

The chain has TRBV20-1 and TRBJ2-7; D uncertain. The germline gives CDR1 DFQATT, CDR2 SNEGSKA (reference sequence). V was cut by 6 bases and J by 4 bases, with 10 bases left in between. There are 11 residues in the CDR3. The CDR3 here is CSAAIEYEQYF. The DNA of the CDR3 is TGCAGTGCCGCGATAGAGTACGAGCAGTACTTC.

The J gene is TRBJ1-5, the V gene TRBV2; D gene ambiguous. V gave up 4 bases and J gave up 0 bases, with 7 bases separating them. There are 14 residues in the CDR3. In germline, CDR1 is SNHLY, CDR2 FYNNEI. CDR3 sequence: CASSVAGSNQPQHF. CDR3 coding DNA: TGTGCCAGCAGTGTGGCAGGTAGCAATCAGCCCCAGCATTTT.

This chain links TRBV10-3 with TRBJ2-3; a weak D match, TRBD1 (6 bases). Trimming shortened V by 6 bases and J by 5 bases, and 21 bases separated the two germline ends. The CDR3 has 16 residues. Germline CDR1 ENHRY, CDR2 SYGVKD. Written as DNA, the CDR3 is TGTGCCATCAGGGGGGCGACAGTACTGAGGGGAGATACGCAGTATTTT. Amino acids: CAIRGATVLRGDTQYF.

The gene calls are TRBV19 and TRBJ1-2; D is undetermined. Between the trimmed V and J ends, which lost 5 bases and 4 bases, there was a span of 8 bases. The length of the CDR3 is 12 residues. Germline V gives CDR1 LNHDA, CDR2 SQIVND (reference sequence). Written as DNA, the CDR3 is TGTGCCAGTAGTGCGGACCTCTATGGCTACACCTTC. Amino acids: CASSADLYGYTF.